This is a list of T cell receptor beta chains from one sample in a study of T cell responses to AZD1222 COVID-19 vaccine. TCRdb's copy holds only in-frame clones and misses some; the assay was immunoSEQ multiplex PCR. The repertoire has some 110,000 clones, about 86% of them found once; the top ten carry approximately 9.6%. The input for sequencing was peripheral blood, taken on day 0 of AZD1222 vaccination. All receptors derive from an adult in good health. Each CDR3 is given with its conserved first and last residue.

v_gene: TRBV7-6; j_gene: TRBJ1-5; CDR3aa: CASSFNGPQHF
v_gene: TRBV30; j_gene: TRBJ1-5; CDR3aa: CAWSGRGNQPQHF
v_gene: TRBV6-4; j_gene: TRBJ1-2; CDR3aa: CASNPPWRSYGYTF
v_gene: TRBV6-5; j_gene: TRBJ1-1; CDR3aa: CASSYSYGSGTEAFF
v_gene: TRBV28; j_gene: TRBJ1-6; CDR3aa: CASTQSSSYNSPLHF
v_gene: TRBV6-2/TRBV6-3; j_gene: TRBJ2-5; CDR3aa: CASSSTNRGLQETQYF
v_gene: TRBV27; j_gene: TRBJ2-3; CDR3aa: CASSLSPGGRRTDTQYF
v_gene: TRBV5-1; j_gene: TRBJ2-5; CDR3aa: CASSFPDRGETQYF
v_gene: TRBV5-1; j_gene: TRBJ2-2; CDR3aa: CASRRNIEPYLTGELFF
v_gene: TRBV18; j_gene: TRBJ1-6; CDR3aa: CASSSYDSFNSPLHF
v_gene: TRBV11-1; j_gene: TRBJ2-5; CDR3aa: CASSLEFGLGETQYF
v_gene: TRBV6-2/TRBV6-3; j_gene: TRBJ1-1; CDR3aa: CASSSGQGKGTEAFF
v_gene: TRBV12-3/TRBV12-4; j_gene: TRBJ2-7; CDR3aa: CASSIFGEQYF
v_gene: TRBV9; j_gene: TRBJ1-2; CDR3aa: CASSVEERVSGYTF
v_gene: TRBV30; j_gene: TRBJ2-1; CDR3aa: CAWSVTSVSYNEQFF
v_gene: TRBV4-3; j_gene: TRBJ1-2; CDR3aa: CASSQADMEHYGYTF
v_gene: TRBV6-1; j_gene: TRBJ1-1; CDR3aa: CASSEGTLNTEAFF
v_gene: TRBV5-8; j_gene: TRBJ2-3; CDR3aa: CASSLTWGPQGTDTQYF
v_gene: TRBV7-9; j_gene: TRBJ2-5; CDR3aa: CASGGGQETQYF
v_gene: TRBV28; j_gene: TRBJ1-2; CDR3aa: CASSTGQGFYGYTF
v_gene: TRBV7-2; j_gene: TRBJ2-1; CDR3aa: CASSLTSGRRNEQFF
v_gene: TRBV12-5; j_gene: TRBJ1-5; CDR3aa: CASGPGQGNQPQHF
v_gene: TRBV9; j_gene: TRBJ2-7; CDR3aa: CASSVGRSGLVGYEQYF
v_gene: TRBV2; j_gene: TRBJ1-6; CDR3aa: CASNREGPVYNSPLHF
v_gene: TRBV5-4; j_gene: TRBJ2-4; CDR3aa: CASSPPLAKNIQYF
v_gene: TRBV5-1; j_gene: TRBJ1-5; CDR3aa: CASSLEGNSNQPQHF
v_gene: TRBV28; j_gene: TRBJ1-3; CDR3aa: CASSGGRTGPGNTIYF
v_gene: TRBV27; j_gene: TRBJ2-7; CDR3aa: CASTPIRTPGTGLSYEQYF
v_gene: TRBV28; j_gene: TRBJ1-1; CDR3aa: CASTFSNTEAFF
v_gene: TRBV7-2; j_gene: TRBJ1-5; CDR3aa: CASSLVGGNSNQPQHF
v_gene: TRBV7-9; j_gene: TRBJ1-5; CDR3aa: CASTSPNQPQHF
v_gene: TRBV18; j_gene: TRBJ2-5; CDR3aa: CASSPRRDRGAETQYF
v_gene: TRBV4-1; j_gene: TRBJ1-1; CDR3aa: CASSQGPGSRLEAFF
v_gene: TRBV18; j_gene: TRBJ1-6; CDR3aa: CASSPPEGGISPLHF
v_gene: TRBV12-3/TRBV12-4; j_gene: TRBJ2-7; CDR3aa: CASAQGKQYF
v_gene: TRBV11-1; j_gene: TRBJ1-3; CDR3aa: CASSLGRGNTIYF
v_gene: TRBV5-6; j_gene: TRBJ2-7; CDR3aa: CASSSTGGADEQYF
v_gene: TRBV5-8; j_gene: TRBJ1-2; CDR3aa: CASSLKGTGDRYGYTF
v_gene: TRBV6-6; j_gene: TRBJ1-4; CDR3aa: CASSSRDRGIEKLFF
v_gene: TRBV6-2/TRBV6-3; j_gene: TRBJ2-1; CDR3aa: CASSYSQAKGTYNEQFF
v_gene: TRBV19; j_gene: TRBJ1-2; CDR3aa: CASSMLYDYGYTF
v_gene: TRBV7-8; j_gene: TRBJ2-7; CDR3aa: CASSRQGVIRVYEQYF
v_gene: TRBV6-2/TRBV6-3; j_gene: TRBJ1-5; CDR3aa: CASSFDSSNQPQHF
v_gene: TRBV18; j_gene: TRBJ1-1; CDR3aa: CASSGTDSTEAFF
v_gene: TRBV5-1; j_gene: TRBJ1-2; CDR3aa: CASSLARRQDNYGYTF
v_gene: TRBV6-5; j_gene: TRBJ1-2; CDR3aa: CASSYSRGAGGYTF
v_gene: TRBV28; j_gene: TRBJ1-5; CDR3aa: CASSLLGRVGQPQHF
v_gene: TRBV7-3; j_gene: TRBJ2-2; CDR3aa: CASSTAGTRLNTGELFF
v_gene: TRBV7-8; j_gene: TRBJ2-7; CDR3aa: CASSPRAAGMSYEQYF
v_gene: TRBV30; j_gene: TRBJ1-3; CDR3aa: CAWGTVGNTIYF